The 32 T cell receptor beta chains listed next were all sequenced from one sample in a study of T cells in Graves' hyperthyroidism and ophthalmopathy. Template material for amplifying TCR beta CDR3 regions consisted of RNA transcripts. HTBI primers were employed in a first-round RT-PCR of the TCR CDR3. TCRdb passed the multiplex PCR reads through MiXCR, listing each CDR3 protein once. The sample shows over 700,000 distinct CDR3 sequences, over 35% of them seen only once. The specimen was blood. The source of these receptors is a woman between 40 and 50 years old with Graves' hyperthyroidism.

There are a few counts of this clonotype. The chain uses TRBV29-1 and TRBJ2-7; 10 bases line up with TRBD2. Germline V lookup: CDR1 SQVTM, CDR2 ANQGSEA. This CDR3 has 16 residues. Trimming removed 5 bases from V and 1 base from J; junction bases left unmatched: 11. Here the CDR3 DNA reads TGCAGCGTTATCTCGGGGCTAGCGGGAGAGTCCTACGAGCAGTACTTC. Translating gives CSVISGLAGESYEQYF.

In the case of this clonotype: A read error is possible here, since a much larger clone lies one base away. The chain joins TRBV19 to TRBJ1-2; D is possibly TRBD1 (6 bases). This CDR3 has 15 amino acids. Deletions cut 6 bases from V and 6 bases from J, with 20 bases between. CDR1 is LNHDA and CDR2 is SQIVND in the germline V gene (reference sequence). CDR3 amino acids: CASSQRAGEAHGYTF. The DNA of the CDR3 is TGTGCCAGTAGCCAAAGGGCAGGGGAGGCCCATGGCTACACCTTC.

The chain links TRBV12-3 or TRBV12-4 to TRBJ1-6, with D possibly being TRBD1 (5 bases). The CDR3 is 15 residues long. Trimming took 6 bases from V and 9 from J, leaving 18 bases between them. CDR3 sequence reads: CASRRGARFGSPLHF. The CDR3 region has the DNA TGTGCCAGCAGGAGAGGGGCCCGCTTCGGTTCACCCCTCCACTTT.

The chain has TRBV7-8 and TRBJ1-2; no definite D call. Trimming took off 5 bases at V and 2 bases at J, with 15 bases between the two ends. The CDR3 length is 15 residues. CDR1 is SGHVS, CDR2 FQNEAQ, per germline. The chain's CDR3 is CASSQKMADNYGYTF. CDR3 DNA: TGTGCCAGCAGCCAAAAGATGGCAGACAACTATGGCTACACCTTC.

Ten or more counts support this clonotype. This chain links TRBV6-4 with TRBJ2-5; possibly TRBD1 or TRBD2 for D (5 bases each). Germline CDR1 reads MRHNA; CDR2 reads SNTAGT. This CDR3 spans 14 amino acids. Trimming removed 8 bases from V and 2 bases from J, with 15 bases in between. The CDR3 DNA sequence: TGTGCCAGCTCCCCGAGGGGCGGGCAAGAGACCCAGTACTTC. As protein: CASSPRGGQETQYF.

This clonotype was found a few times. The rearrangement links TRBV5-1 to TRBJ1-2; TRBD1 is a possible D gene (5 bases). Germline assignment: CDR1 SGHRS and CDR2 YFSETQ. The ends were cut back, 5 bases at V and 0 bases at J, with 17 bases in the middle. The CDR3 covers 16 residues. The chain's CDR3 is CASRQEVIGTNYGYTF. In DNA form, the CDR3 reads TGCGCCAGCAGACAGGAGGTCATAGGCACTAACTATGGCTACACCTTC.

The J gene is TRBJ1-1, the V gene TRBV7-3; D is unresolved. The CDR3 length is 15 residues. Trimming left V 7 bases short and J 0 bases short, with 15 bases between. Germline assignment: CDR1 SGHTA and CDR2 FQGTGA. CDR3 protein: CASKKTDAMNTEAFF. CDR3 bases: TGTGCCAGCAAAAAAACGGATGCTATGAACACTGAAGCTTTCTTT.

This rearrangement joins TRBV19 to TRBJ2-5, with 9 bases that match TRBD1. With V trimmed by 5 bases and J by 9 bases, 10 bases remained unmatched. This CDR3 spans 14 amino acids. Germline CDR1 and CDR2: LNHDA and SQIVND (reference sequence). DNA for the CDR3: TGTGCCAGTAGTGGGGGACAGGGCAATCAGCCCCAGTACTTC. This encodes CASSGGQGNQPQYF.

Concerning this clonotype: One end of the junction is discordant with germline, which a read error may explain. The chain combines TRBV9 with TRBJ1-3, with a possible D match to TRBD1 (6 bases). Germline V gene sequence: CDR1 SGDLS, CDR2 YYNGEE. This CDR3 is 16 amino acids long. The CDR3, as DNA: TGTGCCAGCAGCCCCGATGGACAGCTGACTGGAGACACCATATATTTT. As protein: CASSPDGQLTGDTIYF.

This CDR3 reads CASKDERVGGYEQYF. CDR3 DNA sequence: TGTGCCAGCAAGGACGAACGGGTCGGTGGCTACGAGCAGTACTTC. The chain carries TRBV6-6 and TRBJ2-7; D remains unclear. There are 15 residues in the CDR3. CDR1 is MNHNY and CDR2 is SVGAGI in the germline V gene (reference sequence). Between the trimmed V and J ends, which lost 7 bases and 3 bases, there was a span of 19 bases.

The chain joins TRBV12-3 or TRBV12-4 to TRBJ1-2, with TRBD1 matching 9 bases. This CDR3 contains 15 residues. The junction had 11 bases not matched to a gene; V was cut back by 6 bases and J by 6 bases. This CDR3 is CASSPIRDRANGYTF. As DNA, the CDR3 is TGTGCCAGCAGCCCAATCCGGGACAGGGCCAATGGCTACACCTTC.

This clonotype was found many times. CDR3: CATRGVLQETQYF. CDR3 coding DNA: TGTGCCACCAGGGGGGTCCTCCAAGAGACCCAGTACTTC. The rearrangement uses TRBV15 and TRBJ2-5, with D perhaps matching TRBD1 or TRBD2 (5 bases each). CDR1 is LNHNV, CDR2 YYDKDF, per germline (reference sequence). This CDR3 is built from 13 residues. V shed 6 bases and J shed 1 base, with 9 bases lying between them.

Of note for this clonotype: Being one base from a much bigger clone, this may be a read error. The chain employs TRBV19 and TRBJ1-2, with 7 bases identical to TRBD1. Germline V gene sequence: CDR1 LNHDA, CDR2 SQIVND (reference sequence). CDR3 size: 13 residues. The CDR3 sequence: CAGSMVTGDGYTF. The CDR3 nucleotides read TGTGCCGGTAGTATGGTAACAGGGGATGGCTACACCTTC.

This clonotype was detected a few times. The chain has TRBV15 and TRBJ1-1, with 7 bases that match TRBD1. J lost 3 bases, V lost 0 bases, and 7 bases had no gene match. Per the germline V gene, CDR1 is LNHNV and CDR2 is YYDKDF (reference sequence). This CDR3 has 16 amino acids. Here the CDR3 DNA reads TGTGCCACCAGCAGAGATCGACAGGGATGGTACACTGAAGCTTTCTTT. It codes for CATSRDRQGWYTEAFF.

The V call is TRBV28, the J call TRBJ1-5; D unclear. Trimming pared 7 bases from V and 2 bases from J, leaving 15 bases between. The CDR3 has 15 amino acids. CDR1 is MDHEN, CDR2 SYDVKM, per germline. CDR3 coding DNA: TGTGCCAGCACCCCCCTAGGGAGTGGCAATCAGCCCCAGCATTTT. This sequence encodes CASTPLGSGNQPQHF.

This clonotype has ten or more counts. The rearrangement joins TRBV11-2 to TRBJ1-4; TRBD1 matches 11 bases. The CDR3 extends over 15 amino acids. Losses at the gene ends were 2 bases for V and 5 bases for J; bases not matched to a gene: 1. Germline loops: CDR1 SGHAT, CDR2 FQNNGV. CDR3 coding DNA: TGTGCCAGCAGCTTAAGGACAGGGGGCAATGAAAAACTGTTTTTT. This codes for CASSLRTGGNEKLFF.

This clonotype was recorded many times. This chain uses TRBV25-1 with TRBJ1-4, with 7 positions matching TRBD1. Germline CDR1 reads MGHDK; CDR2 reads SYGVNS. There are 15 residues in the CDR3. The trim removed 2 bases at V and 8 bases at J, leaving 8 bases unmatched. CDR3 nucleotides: TGTGCCAGCAGTGAAACCGCAGGGGGGCCCGAAAAACTGTTTTTT. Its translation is CASSETAGGPEKLFF.

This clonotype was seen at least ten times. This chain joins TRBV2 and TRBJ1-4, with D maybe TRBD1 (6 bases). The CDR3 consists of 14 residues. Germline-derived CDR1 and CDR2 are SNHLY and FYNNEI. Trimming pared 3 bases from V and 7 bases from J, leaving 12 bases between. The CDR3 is CASSDRGGSEKLFF. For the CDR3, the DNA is TGTGCCAGCAGTGACAGGGGCGGTAGTGAAAAACTGTTTTTT.

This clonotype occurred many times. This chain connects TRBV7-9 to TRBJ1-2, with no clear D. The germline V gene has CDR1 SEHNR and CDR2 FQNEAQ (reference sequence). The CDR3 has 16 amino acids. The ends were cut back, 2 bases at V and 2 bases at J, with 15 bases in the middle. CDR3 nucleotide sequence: TGTGCCAGCAGCTTACAGGACCTCTCCCCAAACTATGGCTACACCTTC. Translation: CASSLQDLSPNYGYTF.

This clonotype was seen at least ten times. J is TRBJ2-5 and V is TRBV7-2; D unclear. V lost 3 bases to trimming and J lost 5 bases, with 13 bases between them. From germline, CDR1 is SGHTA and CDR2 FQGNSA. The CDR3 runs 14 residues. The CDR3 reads CASSFQVVGETQYF. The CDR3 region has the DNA TGTGCCAGCAGCTTCCAGGTCGTAGGGGAGACCCAGTACTTC.

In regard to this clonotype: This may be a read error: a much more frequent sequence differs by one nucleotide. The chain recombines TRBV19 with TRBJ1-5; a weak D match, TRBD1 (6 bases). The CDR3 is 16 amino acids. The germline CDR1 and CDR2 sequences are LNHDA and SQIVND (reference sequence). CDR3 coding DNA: TGTACCAGTAGTATTGGTGGCAGGGGTTATAATCAGCCCCAGCATTTT. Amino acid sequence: CTSSIGGRGYNQPQHF.

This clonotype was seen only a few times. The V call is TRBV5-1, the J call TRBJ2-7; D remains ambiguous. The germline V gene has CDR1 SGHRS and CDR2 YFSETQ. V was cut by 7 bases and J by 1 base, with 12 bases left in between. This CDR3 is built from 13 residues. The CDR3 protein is CASRQAGSYEQYF. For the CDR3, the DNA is TGCGCCAGCCGCCAGGCAGGATCCTACGAGCAGTACTTC.

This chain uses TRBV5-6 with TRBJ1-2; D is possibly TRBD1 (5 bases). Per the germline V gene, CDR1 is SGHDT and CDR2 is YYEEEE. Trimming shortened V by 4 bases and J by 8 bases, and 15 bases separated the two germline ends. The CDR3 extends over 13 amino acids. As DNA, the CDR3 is TGTGCCAGCAGCGCCGGGCGGTGGGGCGGCTACACCTTC. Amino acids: CASSAGRWGGYTF.

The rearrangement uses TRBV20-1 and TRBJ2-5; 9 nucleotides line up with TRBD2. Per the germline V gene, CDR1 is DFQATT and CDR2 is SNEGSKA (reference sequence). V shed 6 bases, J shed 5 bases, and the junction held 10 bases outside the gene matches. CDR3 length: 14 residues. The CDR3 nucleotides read TGCAGTGCCCCCCTTAGCGGGAGTACGGAGACCCAGTACTTC. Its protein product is CSAPLSGSTETQYF.

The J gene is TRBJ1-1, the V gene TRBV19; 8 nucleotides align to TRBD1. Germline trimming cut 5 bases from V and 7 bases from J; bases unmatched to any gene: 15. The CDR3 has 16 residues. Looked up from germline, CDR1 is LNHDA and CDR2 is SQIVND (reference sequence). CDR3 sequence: CASSFGQGPPRGEAFF. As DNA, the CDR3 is TGTGCCAGTAGTTTCGGACAGGGACCCCCAAGGGGTGAAGCTTTCTTT.

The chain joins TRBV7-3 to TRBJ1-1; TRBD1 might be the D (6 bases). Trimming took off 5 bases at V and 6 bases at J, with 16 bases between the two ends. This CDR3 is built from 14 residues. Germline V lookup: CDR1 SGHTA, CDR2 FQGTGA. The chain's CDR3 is CASSPGGRGSEAFF. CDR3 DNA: TGTGCCAGCAGCCCCGGGGGCAGGGGTTCTGAAGCTTTCTTT.

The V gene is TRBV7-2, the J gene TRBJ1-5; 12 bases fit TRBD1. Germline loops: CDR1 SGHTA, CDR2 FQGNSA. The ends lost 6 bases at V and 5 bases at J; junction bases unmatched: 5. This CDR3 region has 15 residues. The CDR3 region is CASSFGTGGYQPQHF. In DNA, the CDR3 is TGTGCCAGCAGTTTCGGGACAGGGGGCTATCAGCCCCAGCATTTT.

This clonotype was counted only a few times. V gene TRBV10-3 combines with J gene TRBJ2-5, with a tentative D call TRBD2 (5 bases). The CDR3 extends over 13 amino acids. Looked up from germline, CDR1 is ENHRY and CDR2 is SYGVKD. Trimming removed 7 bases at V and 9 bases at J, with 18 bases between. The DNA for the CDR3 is TGTGCCATCACCGCTGAGGGAACCGGAGCCCAGTACTTC. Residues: CAITAEGTGAQYF.

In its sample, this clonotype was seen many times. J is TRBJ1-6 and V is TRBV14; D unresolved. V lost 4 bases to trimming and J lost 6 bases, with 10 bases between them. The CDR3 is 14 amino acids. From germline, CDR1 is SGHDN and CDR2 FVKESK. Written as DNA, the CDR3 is TGTGCCAGCAGCCCTTCTGGAACTAATTCACCCCTCCACTTT. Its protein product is CASSPSGTNSPLHF.

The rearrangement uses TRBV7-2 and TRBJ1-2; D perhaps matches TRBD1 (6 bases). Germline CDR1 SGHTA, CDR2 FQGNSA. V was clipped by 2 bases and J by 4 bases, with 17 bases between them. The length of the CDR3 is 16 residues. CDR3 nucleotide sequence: TGTGCCAGCAGCTTAACTACAAGCGGGGGCACCTATGGCTACACCTTC. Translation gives CASSLTTSGGTYGYTF.

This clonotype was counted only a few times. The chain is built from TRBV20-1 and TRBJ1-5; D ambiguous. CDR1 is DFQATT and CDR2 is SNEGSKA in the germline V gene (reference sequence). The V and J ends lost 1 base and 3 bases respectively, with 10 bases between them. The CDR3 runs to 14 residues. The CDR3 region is CSARGHSINQPQHF. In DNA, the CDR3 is TGCAGTGCTAGAGGACACTCTATCAATCAGCCCCAGCATTTT.

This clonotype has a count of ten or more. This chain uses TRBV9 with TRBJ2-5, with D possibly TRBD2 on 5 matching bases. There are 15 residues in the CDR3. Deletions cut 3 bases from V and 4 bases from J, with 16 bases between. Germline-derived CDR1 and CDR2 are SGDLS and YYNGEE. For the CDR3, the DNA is TGTGCCAGCAGCGCGACCTCTACTGCGGGAGAGACCCAGTACTTC. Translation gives CASSATSTAGETQYF.